One and the same sample provided the 9 T cell receptor beta chains below, sequenced in a study of HIV-infected patients and healthy controls. TCRdb fed the 5' RACE reads into MiXCR, producing one record per CDR3 protein. Here the sample spans about 67,000 distinct CDR3 sequences, less than 20% being singletons. Sample: CD4+ T cells from blood. These receptor sequences come from a human donor in good health.

The chain uses TRBV5-4 and TRBJ1-1; D gene uncertain. Germline lookup yields CDR1 SGHNT and CDR2 YYREEE (reference sequence). V lost 0 bases, J lost 1 base, and 19 bases lay in between. The CDR3 runs 18 residues. Written as DNA, the CDR3 is TGTGCCAGCAGCTTGGTCAACCCCAACGGGTGGAGGAACACTGAAGCTTTCTTT. It codes for CASSLVNPNGWRNTEAFF.

A few counts support this clonotype. CDR3 amino acids: CSARLLGGPNYGYTF. The CDR3 DNA sequence: TGCAGTGCTAGACTCCTAGGGGGGCCTAACTATGGCTACACCTTC. The chain carries TRBV20-1 and TRBJ1-2; perhaps TRBD1 as D (6 bases). V lost 2 bases, J lost 0 bases, and 13 bases lay in between. CDR1 is DFQATT and CDR2 is SNEGSKA in the germline V gene (reference sequence). This CDR3 has 15 amino acids.

The chain links TRBV28 to TRBJ2-1; TRBD2 agrees at 11 bases. The junction had 13 bases not matched to a gene; V was cut back by 5 bases and J by 4 bases. The CDR3 has 18 residues. Per the germline V gene, CDR1 is MDHEN and CDR2 is SYDVKM. The CDR3 DNA is TGTGCCAGCAGTGAAACCGGATTAGCGGGGGGGCGATACAATGAGCAGTTCTTC. Its translation: CASSETGLAGGRYNEQFF.

V usage is TRBV7-2 and J usage is TRBJ2-3; 8 bases are a match to TRBD1. Germline CDR1 reads SGHTA; CDR2 reads FQGNSA. V was pared by 5 bases and J by 5 bases, with 12 bases of the junction left unmatched. The CDR3 length is 16 residues. The CDR3 region has the DNA TGTGCCAGCAGCCTGTCTTCAGGGGGCGGAGGAGATACGCAGTATTTT. It codes for CASSLSSGGGGDTQYF.

The chain is built from TRBV30 and TRBJ2-3; 10 nucleotides align to TRBD2. V trimming: 4 bases; J trimming: 1 base; junction bases outside the gene matches: 11. Germline values: CDR1 GTSNPN, CDR2 SVGIG (reference sequence). This CDR3 contains 17 residues. The CDR3 here is CAWTRAGGPGGTDTQYF. CDR3 nucleotides: TGTGCCTGGACACGAGCGGGAGGGCCAGGGGGCACAGATACGCAGTATTTT.

This clonotype was found many times. The CDR3 DNA follows: TGCAGTGCTAGCGGGGATACGCAGTATTTT. It is translated as CSASGDTQYF. This chain uses TRBV20-1 with TRBJ2-3; D is unresolved. Germline CDR1 reads DFQATT; CDR2 reads SNEGSKA (reference sequence). The V gene lost 3 bases and the J gene lost 6 bases, with 4 bases spanning the gap. This CDR3 comprises 10 residues.

This chain links TRBV19 with TRBJ1-5, with D possibly being TRBD1 (6 bases). The CDR3 runs to 15 residues. Trimming shortened V by 4 bases and J by 0 bases, and 10 bases separated the two germline ends. In germline, CDR1 is LNHDA, CDR2 SQIVND (reference sequence). The CDR3 DNA is TGTGCCAGTAGTAGGGACATTACTAGCAATCAGCCCCAGCATTTT. It specifies CASSRDITSNQPQHF.

This clonotype was detected once. The chain couples TRBV20-1 to TRBJ1-5, with 9 bases identical to TRBD1. The V gene end was trimmed by 6 bases and the J gene end by 0 bases; junction bases not matched to a gene: 9. This CDR3 region has 16 residues. Germline V gives CDR1 DFQATT, CDR2 SNEGSKA (reference sequence). The CDR3 nucleotides read TGCAGTGCACGACAGGGGGGGACACATAGCAATCAGCCCCAGCATTTT. It yields the protein CSARQGGTHSNQPQHF.

The V gene is TRBV7-2, the J gene TRBJ1-3, with 9 bases identical to TRBD1. Germline-derived CDR1 and CDR2 are SGHTA and FQGNSA. Trimming cost V 5 bases and J 1 base; bases outside gene matches: 3. The CDR3 is 15 amino acids. The CDR3 coding sequence is TGTGCCAGCAGCCATGACAGGGGGTCTGGAAACACCATATATTTT. This sequence encodes CASSHDRGSGNTIYF.